The 15 T cell receptor beta chains below come from one sample, sequenced in a study of cytomegalovirus exposure and HLA in healthy donors. In the PCR, 60 Vbeta and 13 Jbeta primers were used. Assay: immunoSEQ multiplex PCR; the TCRdb copy retains only in-frame clones and omits some. The sample carries tens of thousands of clones, approximately 86% recorded once. Sequencing was done on a sample of PBMCs. The origin of the receptors is a man between 25 and 39 years old in good health and CMV-seropositive.

The genes are TRBV5-1 and TRBJ2-7; TRBD1 agrees at 7 bases. V lost 4 bases, J lost 1 base, and 8 bases stayed unmatched. This CDR3 spans 15 amino acids. CDR1 and CDR2 from the germline V gene are SGHRS and YFSETQ. CDR3 bases: TGCGCCAGCAGCCAGTATGACAGGGATTCCTACGAGCAGTACTTC. It specifies CASSQYDRDSYEQYF.

The chain links TRBV27 to TRBJ2-3; 9 positions agree with TRBD1. The CDR3 consists of 16 residues. In germline, CDR1 is MNHEY, CDR2 SMNVEV (reference sequence). Trimming at V came to 5 bases and at J to 2 bases, leaving 8 bases not matched to a gene. DNA of the CDR3: TGTGCCAGCAGTCCCGGGGACAGGGCATACACAGATACGCAGTATTTT. It encodes CASSPGDRAYTDTQYF.

The V call is TRBV14, the J call TRBJ2-2; 7 bases match TRBD1. This CDR3 comprises 17 residues. Germline CDR1 is SGHDN and CDR2 is FVKESK. V was pared by 4 bases and J by 5 bases, with 13 bases of the junction left unmatched. As DNA, the CDR3 is TGTGCCAGCAGCCCACATTACAGGGGTGTGTGGACCGGGGAGCTGTTTTTT. As protein: CASSPHYRGVWTGELFF.

The chain carries TRBV2 and TRBJ2-7, with 11 bases identical to TRBD2. The germline V gene encodes CDR1 SNHLY and CDR2 FYNNEI. V lost 4 bases and J lost 5; bases outside the gene matches: 1. The CDR3 sequence is 13 residues long. CDR3 region: CASSGTSGHEQYF. The CDR3 nucleotides are TGTGCCAGCAGTGGGACTAGCGGGCACGAGCAGTACTTC.

CDR3: CASSQEDRWSEQYF. Written as DNA, the CDR3 is TGCGCCAGCAGCCAAGAAGACCGGTGGAGCGAGCAGTACTTC. The rearrangement uses TRBV4-1 and TRBJ2-7; D is unclear. The V end was cut by 0 bases, the J end by 6 bases, with 12 bases between. CDR1 and CDR2 (germline): MGHRA, YSYEKL. The CDR3 covers 14 residues.

The gene calls are TRBV28 and TRBJ2-7; 8 nucleotides align to TRBD2. Per the germline V gene, CDR1 is MDHEN and CDR2 is SYDVKM. V dropped 7 bases and J dropped 1; count of bases not matched to a gene: 6. The CDR3 sequence is 14 residues long. CDR3 amino acids: CASKELAESYEQYF. CDR3 bases: TGTGCCAGCAAAGAACTAGCGGAATCCTACGAGCAGTACTTC.

The genes are TRBV10-3 and TRBJ1-5; 7 bases are shared with TRBD1. The CDR3 has 15 residues. V lost 2 bases and J lost 5; bases outside the gene matches: 6. Per the germline V gene, CDR1 is ENHRY and CDR2 is SYGVKD. The CDR3 is CAISEDRVTDQPQHF. The DNA for the CDR3 is TGTGCCATCAGTGAGGACAGGGTGACCGATCAGCCCCAGCATTTT.

In this sample, this clone turned up a few times. This rearrangement joins TRBV2 to TRBJ1-1, with 7 bases identical to TRBD1. From germline, CDR1 is SNHLY and CDR2 FYNNEI. The CDR3 totals 12 residues. The J segment lost 11 bases and the V segment lost 7 bases, leaving 10 bases of the junction unmatched. CDR3 bases: TGTGCCAGCAACTTCTGGACAGGTTCGGCTTTCTTT. It codes for CASNFWTGSAFF.

This chain connects TRBV7-9 to TRBJ2-1, with 8 positions matching TRBD2. V lost 4 bases, J lost 0 bases, and 11 bases stayed unmatched. The length of the CDR3 is 18 residues. Germline CDR1 SEHNR, CDR2 FQNEAQ (reference sequence). The CDR3 protein is CASSSTRAGVSSYNEQFF. The CDR3 coding sequence is TGTGCCAGCAGCTCCACCCGAGCGGGAGTAAGCTCCTACAATGAGCAGTTCTTC.

The chain combines TRBV10-3 with TRBJ2-3; TRBD2 aligns across 10 bases. The V and J ends lost 0 bases and 5 bases, in that order; junction bases with no gene match: 11. From germline, CDR1 is ENHRY and CDR2 SYGVKD. This CDR3 has 18 residues. CDR3 region: CAISESSLAGALEDTQYF. The CDR3, as DNA: TGTGCCATCAGTGAGTCCTCGCTAGCGGGAGCTCTGGAAGATACGCAGTATTTT.

The chain joins TRBV14 to TRBJ2-1; TRBD2 is a possible D gene (6 bases). V gave up 0 bases and J gave up 4 bases, with 10 bases separating them. Germline V gene lookup returns CDR1 SGHDN and CDR2 FVKESK. CDR3 length: 15 residues. CDR3 sequence reads: CASSQDKRVYNEQFF. The CDR3 DNA follows: TGTGCCAGCAGCCAAGATAAGCGGGTTTACAATGAGCAGTTCTTC.

V is TRBV6-5 and J is TRBJ1-1; D is possibly TRBD1 (6 bases). The V end lost 2 bases, the J end lost 8 bases, and 12 bases lay between the germline ends. The CDR3 consists of 13 residues. Germline V CDR1 and CDR2: MNHEY, SVGAGI. CDR3 in DNA: TGTGCCAGCAGTTACATATCGACAGGCGAAGCTTTCTTT. The encoded protein is CASSYISTGEAFF.

The chain carries TRBV19 and TRBJ1-4; D is uncertain. With 5 bases removed from V and 5 bases from J, the gap between germline ends came to 15 bases. This CDR3 spans 15 amino acids. The germline CDR1 and CDR2 sequences are LNHDA and SQIVND (reference sequence). CDR3 residues: CASSVKGRPNEKLFF. CDR3 nucleotide sequence: TGTGCCAGTAGTGTGAAAGGCAGGCCGAATGAAAAACTGTTTTTT. The full variable domain, in which reference TRBV19 and TRBJ1-4 provide the parts outside the CDR3, is DGGITQSPKYLFRKEGQNVTLSCEQNLNHDAMYWYRQDPGQGLRLIYYSQIVNDFQKGDIAEGYSVSREKKESFPLTVTSAQKNPTAFYLCASSVKGRPNEKLFFGSGTQLSVL.

The chain combines TRBV5-4 with TRBJ2-1; D not certain. Germline-derived CDR1 and CDR2 are SGHNT and YYREEE (reference sequence). Deletions cut 0 bases from V and 2 bases from J, with 6 bases between. The CDR3 is 14 amino acids. In DNA, the CDR3 is TGTGCCAGCAGCTTGGTGGGCCCCTACAATGAGCAGTTCTTC. The encoded protein is CASSLVGPYNEQFF.

This clone was observed a handful of times. The rearrangement joins TRBV27 to TRBJ1-4; TRBD1 agrees at 7 bases. After removal of 5 bases from V and 7 bases from J, the junction contained 10 bases not matched to a gene. The CDR3 extends over 15 amino acids. Germline loops: CDR1 MNHEY, CDR2 SMNVEV (reference sequence). The CDR3 region is CASSPRTGLTEKLFF. In DNA form, the CDR3 reads TGTGCCAGCAGTCCCCGGACAGGCTTAACTGAAAAACTGTTTTTT.